The clone carrying this T cell receptor (beta chain) has more than one count but fewer than ten. Its antigen is unknown. The draw of peripheral blood yielded approximately 11 milliliters from each donor. This sample was included in a study of blood T cells in healthy people across ages. A J-beta primer mix and a sample-barcoded 5' primer were used in a second PCR of roughly 6 to 12 cycles. Every cDNA was tagged by a template-switch adaptor with 12 random nucleotides. TCRdb reprocessed the 5' RACE reads with MiXCR, giving one entry per CDR3 protein. Of around 2 million distinct CDR3 sequences in the sample, approximately 40% were seen once. CDR3 length: 16 amino acids. The germline CDR1 and CDR2 sequences are MDHEN and SYDVKM. V shed 1 base, J shed 6 bases, and the junction held 8 bases outside the gene matches. The study, taken as a whole, reports: Estimates of total diversity, which came from one million sequenced T cells, were considered to be underestimates.

The receptor was derived from a human donor in good health. Source material: blood. The V and J genes are TRBV28 and TRBJ2-1; TRBD2 agrees at 8 bases. Written as DNA, the CDR3 is TGTGCCAGCAGTTTATTGTCTTCGGGAGGGGGCAATGAGCAGTTCTTC. It specifies CASSLLSSGGGNEQFF.